The rows below give T cell receptor beta chains drawn from one sample of a study of human T cells and chemical hapten exposure. TCRdb re-derived calls from the RACE reads in MiXCR, one entry per CDR3 protein. The sample lists about 360,000 distinct CDR3 sequences, roughly 5% occurring once. Sequencing used whole blood, obtained in connection with sensitization to the hapten diphenylcyclopropenone (DPC). The source is a woman in her fifties or sixties with alopecia areata. Some clones in this sample may be carry-over from other donors' samples. The conserved cysteine and the conserved F or W are not part of the CDR3 here. The order of the fields is J gene, V gene, CDR3 protein.

TRBJ1-5	TRBV19	ASIRQGDSNQPQH
TRBJ2-7	TRBV5-1	ASSVPGQNEQY
NA	TRBV6-2/TRBV6-3	ASSYSPPSGNEQY
TRBJ1-1	TRBV7-9	ASSLGRQGFTEAF
TRBJ2-7	TRBV24-1	ATSDPTRRGEGPYYEQY
TRBJ2-3	TRBV7-2	ASSSTGTGGDTQY
TRBJ2-3	TRBV15	ATSKLAGGKRDTQY
TRBJ2-3	TRBV20-1	SAQLGTDTQY
TRBJ2-3	TRBV12-3/TRBV12-4	ASSLVSGSRPDTQY
TRBJ1-4	TRBV6-5	ASSYELRSEKLF
TRBJ2-5	TRBV29-1	SVGGTEQETQY
TRBJ2-3	TRBV20-1	SARGLAGGPGVTDTQY
TRBJ1-3	TRBV30	AWKLDAGNTIY
TRBJ2-7	TRBV20-1	SAKTVSSYEQY
TRBJ2-7	TRBV29-1	SGGRDINEQY
TRBJ2-5	TRBV5-5	ASSFWAGQGTETQY
TRBJ2-4	TRBV12-3/TRBV12-4	ASSYNPRAIQY